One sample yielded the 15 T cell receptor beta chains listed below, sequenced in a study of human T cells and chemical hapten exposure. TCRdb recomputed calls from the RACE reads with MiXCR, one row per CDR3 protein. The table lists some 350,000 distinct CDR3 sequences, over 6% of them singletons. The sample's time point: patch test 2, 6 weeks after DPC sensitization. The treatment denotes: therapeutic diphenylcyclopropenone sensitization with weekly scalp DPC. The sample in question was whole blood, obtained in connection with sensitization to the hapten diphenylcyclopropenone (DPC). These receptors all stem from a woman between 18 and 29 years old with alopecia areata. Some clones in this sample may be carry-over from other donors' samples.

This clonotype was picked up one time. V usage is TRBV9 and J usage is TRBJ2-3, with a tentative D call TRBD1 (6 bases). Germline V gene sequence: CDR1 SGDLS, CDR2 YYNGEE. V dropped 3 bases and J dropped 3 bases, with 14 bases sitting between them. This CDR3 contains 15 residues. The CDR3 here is CASSAAERGTDTQYF. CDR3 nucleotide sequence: TGTGCCAGCAGCGCTGCTGAAAGGGGGACAGATACGCAGTATTTT.

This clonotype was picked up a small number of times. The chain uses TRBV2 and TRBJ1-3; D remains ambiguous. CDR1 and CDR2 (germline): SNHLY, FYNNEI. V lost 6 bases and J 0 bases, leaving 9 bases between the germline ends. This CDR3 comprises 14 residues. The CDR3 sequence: CASRKEISGNTIYF. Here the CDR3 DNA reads TGTGCCAGCAGAAAGGAAATCTCTGGAAACACCATATATTTT.

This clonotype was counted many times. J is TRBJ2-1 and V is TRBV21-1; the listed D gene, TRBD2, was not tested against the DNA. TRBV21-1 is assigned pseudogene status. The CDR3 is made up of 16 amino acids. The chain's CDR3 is CASSKVGTSGGGEQFF. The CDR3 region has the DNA TGTGCCAGCAGCAAAGTAGGGACTAGCGGGGGGGGTGAGCAGTTCTTC.

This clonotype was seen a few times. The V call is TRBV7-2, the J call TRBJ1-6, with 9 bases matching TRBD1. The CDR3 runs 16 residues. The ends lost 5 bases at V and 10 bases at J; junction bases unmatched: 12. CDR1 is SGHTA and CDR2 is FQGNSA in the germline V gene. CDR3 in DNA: TGTGCCAGCAGCGAAGGGACAGGGATCATTAGATCACCCCTCCACTTT. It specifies CASSEGTGIIRSPLHF.

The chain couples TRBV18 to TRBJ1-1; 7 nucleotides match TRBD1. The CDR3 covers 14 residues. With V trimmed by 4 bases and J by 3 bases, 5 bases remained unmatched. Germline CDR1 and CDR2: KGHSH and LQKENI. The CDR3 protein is CASSRAGGDTEAFF. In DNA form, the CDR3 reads TGTGCCAGCTCACGGGCAGGGGGAGACACTGAAGCTTTCTTT.

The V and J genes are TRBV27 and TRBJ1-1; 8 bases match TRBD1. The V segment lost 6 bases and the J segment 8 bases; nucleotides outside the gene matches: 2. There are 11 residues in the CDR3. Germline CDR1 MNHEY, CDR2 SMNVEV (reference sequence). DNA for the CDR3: TGTGCCAGCAGGGGACAGGCAGAAGCTTTCTTT. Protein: CASRGQAEAFF.

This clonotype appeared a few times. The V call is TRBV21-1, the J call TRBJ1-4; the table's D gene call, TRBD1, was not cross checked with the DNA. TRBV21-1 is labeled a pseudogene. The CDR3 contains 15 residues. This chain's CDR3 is CASSIFGQGDEKLFF. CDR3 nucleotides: TGTGCCAGCAGCATTTTCGGACAGGGGGATGAAAAACTGTTTTTT.

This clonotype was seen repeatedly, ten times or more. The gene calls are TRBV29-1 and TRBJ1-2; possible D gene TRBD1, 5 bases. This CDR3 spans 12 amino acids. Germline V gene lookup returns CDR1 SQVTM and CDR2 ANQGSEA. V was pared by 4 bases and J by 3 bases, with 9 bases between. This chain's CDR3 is CSVVGGDYGYTF. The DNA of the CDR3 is TGCAGCGTTGTGGGGGGAGACTATGGCTACACCTTC.

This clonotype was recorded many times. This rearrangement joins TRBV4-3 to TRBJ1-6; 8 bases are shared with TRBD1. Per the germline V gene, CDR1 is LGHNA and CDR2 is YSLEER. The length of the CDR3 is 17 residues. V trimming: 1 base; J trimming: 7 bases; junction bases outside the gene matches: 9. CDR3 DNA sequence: TGCGCCAGCAGCCAAGTTGGGGCAGGGGGCATGAATTCACCCCTCCACTTT. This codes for CASSQVGAGGMNSPLHF.

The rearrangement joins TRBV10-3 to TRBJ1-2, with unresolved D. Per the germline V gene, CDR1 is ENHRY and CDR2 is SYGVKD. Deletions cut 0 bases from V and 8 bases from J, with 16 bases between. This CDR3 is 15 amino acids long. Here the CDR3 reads CAISESSLGKVGYTF. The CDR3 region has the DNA TGTGCCATCAGTGAGTCGAGTTTAGGGAAGGTCGGCTACACCTTC.

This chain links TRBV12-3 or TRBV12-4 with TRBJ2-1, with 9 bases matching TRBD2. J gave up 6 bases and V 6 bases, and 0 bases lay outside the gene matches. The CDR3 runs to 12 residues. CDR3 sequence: CASRTSGNEQFF. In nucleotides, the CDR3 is TGTGCCAGCAGGACTAGCGGCAATGAGCAGTTCTTC.

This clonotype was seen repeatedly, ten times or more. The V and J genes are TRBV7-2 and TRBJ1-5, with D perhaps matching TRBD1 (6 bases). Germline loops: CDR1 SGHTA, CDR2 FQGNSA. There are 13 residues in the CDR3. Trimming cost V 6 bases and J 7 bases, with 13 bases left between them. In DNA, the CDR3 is TGTGCCAGCAGTCCACAGGGAAGGCAGCCCCAGCATTTT. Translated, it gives CASSPQGRQPQHF. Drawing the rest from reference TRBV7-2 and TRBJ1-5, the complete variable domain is GAGVSQSPSNKVTEKGKDVELRCDPISGHTALYWYRQSLGQGLEFLIYFQGNSAPDKSGLPSDRFSAERTGGSVSTLTIQRTQQEDSAVYLCASSPQGRQPQHFGDGTRLSIL.

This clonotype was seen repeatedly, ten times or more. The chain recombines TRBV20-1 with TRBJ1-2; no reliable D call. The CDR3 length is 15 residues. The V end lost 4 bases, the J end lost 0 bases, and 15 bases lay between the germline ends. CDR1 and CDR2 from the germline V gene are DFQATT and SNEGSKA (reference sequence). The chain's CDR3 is CSATPDNEANYGYTF. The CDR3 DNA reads TGCAGTGCTACCCCCGACAACGAAGCTAACTATGGCTACACCTTC.

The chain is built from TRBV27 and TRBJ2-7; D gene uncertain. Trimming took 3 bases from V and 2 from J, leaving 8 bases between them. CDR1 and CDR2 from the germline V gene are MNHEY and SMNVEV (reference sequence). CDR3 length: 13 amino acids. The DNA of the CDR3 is TGTGCCAGCAGTTTGAGAAAAACCTACGAGCAGTACTTC. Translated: CASSLRKTYEQYF.

The CDR3 coding sequence is TGTGCCATCAGTGACCTACCAGGGGGCCTACCGAACACTGAAGCTTTCTTT. Translating gives CAISDLPGGLPNTEAFF. V usage is TRBV10-3 and J usage is TRBJ1-1; TRBD1 matches 8 bases. Looked up from germline, CDR1 is ENHRY and CDR2 is SYGVKD. This CDR3 is built from 17 residues. J gave up 1 base and V 3 bases, and 10 bases lay outside the gene matches.